This T cell receptor (beta chain) was captured by sequencing in a study of CD8 T cells in ankylosing spondylitis. General observations from the study: Reportedly, disease-linked clones are significantly enriched in ankylosing spondylitis patients' matched synovial fluid.

Each CDR3 protein is one row after TCRdb ran MiXCR on the 5' RACE reads. The table lists about 280,000 distinct CDR3 sequences, roughly 20% of them singletons. The V and J ends lost 4 bases and 4 bases, in that order; junction bases with no gene match: 4. The CDR3 covers 14 residues. This clonotype was recorded at least ten times. Its antigen remains unidentified. Source material: blood, either unsorted or a sorted T cell fraction (not recorded which). This sequence joins TRBV12-3 or TRBV12-4 and TRBJ1-3, with 7 nucleotides matching TRBD1. This TCR derives from a male donor with ankylosing spondylitis or in good health (not recorded which). The DNA of the CDR3 is TGTGCCAGCAGTTCGAGACAGGGAGGAAACACCATATATTTT. Translating it yields CASSSRQGGNTIYF.